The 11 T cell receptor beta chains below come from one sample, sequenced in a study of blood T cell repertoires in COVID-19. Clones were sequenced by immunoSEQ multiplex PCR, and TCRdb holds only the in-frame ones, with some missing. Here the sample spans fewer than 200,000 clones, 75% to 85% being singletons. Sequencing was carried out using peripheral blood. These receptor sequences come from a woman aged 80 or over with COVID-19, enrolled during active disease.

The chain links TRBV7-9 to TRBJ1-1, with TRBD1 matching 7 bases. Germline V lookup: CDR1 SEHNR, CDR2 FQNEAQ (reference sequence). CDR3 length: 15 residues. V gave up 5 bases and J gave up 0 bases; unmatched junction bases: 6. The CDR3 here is CASSPRQGMNTEAFF. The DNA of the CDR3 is TGTGCCAGCAGCCCCCGACAGGGTATGAACACTGAAGCTTTCTTT. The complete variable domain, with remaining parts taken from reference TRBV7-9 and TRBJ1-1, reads DTGVSQNPRHKITKRGQNVTFRCDPISEHNRLYWYRQTLGQGPEFLTYFQNEAQLEKSRLLSDRFSAERPKGSFSTLEIQRTEQGDSAMYLCASSPRQGMNTEAFFGQGTRLTVV.

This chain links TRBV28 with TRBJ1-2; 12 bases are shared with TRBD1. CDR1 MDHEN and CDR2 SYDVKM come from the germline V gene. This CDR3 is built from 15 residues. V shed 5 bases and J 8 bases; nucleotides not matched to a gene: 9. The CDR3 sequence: CASSAPGQGAEGYTF. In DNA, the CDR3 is TGTGCCAGCAGTGCCCCGGGACAGGGGGCGGAAGGCTACACCTTC.

In DNA, the CDR3 is TGCGCCAGCAGCTTCGGACTAGCGGGGGGCCTCAACACCGGGGAGCTGTTTTTT. This gives the protein CASSFGLAGGLNTGELFF. This chain links TRBV5-1 with TRBJ2-2, with 14 bases identical to TRBD2. Germline loops: CDR1 SGHRS, CDR2 YFSETQ. This CDR3 region has 18 residues. V lost 2 bases to trimming and J lost 2 bases; unmatched junction nucleotides: 5.

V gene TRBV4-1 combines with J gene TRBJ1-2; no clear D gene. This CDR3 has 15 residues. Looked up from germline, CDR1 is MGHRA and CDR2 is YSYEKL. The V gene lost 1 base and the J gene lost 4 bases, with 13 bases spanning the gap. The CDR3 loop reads CASSQAVGLGYGYTF. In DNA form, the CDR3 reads TGCGCCAGCAGCCAAGCAGTGGGCCTGGGCTATGGCTACACCTTC.

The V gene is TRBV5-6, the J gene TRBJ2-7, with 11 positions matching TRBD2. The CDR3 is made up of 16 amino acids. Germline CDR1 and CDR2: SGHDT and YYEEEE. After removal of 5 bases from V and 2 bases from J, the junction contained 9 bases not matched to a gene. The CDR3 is CASRSLLAGAAYEQYF. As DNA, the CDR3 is TGTGCCAGCAGGTCCCTACTAGCGGGAGCGGCCTACGAGCAGTACTTC.

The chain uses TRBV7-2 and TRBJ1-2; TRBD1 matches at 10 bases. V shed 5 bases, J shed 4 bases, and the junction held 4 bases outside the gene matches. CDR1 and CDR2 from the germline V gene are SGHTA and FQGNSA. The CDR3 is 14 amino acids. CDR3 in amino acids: CASSPGTGAYGYTF. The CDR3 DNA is TGTGCCAGCAGCCCGGGGACAGGGGCCTATGGCTACACCTTC.

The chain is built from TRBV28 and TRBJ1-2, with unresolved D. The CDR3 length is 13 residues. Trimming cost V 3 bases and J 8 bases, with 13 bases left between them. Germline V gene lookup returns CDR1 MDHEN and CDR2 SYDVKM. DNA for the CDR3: TGTGCCAGCAGTTTGGTCCGGGAGCGAGGCTACACCTTC. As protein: CASSLVRERGYTF.

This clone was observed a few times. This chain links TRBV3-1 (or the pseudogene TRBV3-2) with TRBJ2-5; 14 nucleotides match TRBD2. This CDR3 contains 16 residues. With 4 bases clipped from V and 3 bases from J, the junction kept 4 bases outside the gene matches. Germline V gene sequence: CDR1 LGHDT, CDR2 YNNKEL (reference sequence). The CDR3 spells CASSRGTSGSKETQYF. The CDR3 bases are TGTGCCAGCAGCCGGGGGACTAGCGGGAGTAAAGAGACCCAGTACTTC.

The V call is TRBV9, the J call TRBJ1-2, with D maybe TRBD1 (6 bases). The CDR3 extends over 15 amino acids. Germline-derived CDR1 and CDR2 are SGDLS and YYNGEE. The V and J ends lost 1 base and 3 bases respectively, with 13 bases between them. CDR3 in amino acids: CASSVRDNLYYGYTF. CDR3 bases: TGTGCCAGCAGCGTAAGGGACAACCTTTACTATGGCTACACCTTC.

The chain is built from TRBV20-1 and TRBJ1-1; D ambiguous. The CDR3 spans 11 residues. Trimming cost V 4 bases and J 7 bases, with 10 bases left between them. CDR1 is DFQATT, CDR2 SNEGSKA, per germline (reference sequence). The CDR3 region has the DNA TGCAGTGCTACCTGGTACGGTGAAGCTTTCTTT. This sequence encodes CSATWYGEAFF.

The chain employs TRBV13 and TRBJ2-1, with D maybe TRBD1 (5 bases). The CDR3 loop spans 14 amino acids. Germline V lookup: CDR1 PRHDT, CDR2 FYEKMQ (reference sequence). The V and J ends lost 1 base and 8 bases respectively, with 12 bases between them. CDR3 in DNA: TGTGCCAGCAGCTTAGAAGCAGGGTGGGATGAGCAGTTCTTC. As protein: CASSLEAGWDEQFF.